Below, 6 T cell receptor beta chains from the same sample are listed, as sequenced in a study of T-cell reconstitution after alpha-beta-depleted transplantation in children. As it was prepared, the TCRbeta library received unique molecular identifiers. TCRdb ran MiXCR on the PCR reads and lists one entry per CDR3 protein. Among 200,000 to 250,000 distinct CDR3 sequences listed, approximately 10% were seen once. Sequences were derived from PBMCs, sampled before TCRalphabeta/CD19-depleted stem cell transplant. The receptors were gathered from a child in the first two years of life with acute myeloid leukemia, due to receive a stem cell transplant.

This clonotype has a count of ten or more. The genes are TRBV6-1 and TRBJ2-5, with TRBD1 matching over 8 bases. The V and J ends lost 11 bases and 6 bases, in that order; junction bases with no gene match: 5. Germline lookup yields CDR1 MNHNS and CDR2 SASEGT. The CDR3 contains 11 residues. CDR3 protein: CALYRGKTQYF. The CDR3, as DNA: TGTGCCCTCTACAGGGGGAAGACCCAGTACTTC.

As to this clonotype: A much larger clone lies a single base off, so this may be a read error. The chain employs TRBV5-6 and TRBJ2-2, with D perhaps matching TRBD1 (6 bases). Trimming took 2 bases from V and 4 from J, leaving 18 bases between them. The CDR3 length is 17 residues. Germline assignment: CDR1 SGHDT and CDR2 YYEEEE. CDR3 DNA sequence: TGTGCCAGCAGCTTCCCGGGACAATTCGAGAGCACCGGGGAGCTGTTTTTT. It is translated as CASSFPGQFESTGELFF. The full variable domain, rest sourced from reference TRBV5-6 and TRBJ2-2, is DAGVTQSPTHLIKTRGQQVTLRCSPKSGHDTVSWYQQALGQGPQFIFQYYEEEERQRGNFPDRFSGHQFPNYSSELNVNALLLGDSALYLCASSFPGQFESTGELFFGEGSRLTVL.

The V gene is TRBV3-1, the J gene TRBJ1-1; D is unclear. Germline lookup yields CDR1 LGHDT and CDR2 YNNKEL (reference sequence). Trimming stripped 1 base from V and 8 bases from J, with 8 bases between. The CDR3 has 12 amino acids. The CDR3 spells CASSQARSEAFF. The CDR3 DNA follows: TGTGCCAGCAGCCAAGCCCGGTCCGAAGCTTTCTTT.

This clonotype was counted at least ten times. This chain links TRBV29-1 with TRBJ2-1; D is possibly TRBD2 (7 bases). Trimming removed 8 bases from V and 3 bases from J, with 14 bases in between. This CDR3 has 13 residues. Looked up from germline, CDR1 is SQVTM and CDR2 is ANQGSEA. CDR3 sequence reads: CSTGGPLYNEQFF. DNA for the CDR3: TGCAGCACCGGGGGGCCACTCTACAATGAGCAGTTCTTC.

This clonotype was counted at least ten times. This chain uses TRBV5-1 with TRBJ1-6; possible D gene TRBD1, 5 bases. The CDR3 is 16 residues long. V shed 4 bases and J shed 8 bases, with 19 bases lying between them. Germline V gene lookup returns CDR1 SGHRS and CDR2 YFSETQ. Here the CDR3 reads CASSKGTTTPDSPLHF. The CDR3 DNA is TGCGCCAGCAGCAAAGGGACGACGACCCCCGATTCACCCCTCCACTTT.

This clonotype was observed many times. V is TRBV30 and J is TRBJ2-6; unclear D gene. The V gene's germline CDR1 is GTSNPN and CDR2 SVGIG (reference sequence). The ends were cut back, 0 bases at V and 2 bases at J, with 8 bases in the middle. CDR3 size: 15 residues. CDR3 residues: CAWSVQRAGANVLTF. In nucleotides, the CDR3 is TGTGCCTGGAGTGTACAAAGGGCTGGGGCCAACGTCCTGACTTTC. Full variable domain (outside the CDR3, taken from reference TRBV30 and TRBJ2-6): SQTIHQWPATLVQPVGSPLSLECTVEGTSNPNLYWYRQAAGRGLQLLFYSVGIGQISSEVPQNLSASRPQDRQFILSSKKLLLSDSGFYLCAWSVQRAGANVLTFGAGSRLTVL.